A single sample gave rise to the 9 T cell receptor beta chains below, sequenced in a study of T cell clusters in autoimmune cytopenias. Each sample's input was roughly 250 ng genomic DNA, some 38,000 genome equivalents. TRB rearrangements were amplified by touch-down multiplex PCR with mixed TRB-A/B primers. With the multiplex PCR reads reprocessed, TCRdb shows one record per CDR3 protein and no DNA. This sample's table has 500 to 650 distinct CDR3 sequences. These data are also associated with another study on T cell repertoires in aging, cancer and after chemotherapy.

Sequencing was done on a sample of peripheral blood. Receptors originate from a human donor with an autoimmune cytopenia or autoimmune hepatitis (not recorded which).

Frequency places this clonotype as large. CDR3 sequence: CSVESDGRGTYEQYF. This chain uses TRBV29-1 with TRBJ2-7; TCRdb's assignment of TRBD1 cannot be checked, as there is no DNA. The germline gives CDR1 SQVTM, CDR2 ANQGSEA. The CDR3 contains 15 residues.

This clonotype is medium-sized by frequency. This chain joins TRBV5-1 and TRBJ2-3; the D call of TRBD2 rests on TCRdb alone, since no DNA is present to check it. Germline loops: CDR1 SGHRS, CDR2 YFSETQ. CDR3 size: 16 residues. This CDR3 reads CASSPQLAGGGDTQYF.

Judged by frequency, this clonotype is large. V is TRBV13 and J is TRBJ2-1; TCRdb's D call, TRBD2, is unchecked because there is no DNA. CDR1 PRHDT and CDR2 FYEKMQ come from the germline V gene (reference sequence). This CDR3 has 15 residues. The CDR3: CASSKPGLNNNEQFF.

This clonotype is deemed large by its frequency. The rearrangement uses TRBV19 and TRBJ1-5. Germline CDR1 is LNHDA and CDR2 is SQIVND (reference sequence). The CDR3 loop spans 12 amino acids. CDR3 residues: CASRNHNQPQHF. The full variable domain, rest sourced from reference TRBV19 and TRBJ1-5, is DGGITQSPKYLFRKEGQNVTLSCEQNLNHDAMYWYRQDPGQGLRLIYYSQIVNDFQKGDIAEGYSVSREKKESFPLTVTSAQKNPTAFYLCASRNHNQPQHFGDGTRLSIL.

According to its frequency, this clonotype is large. The CDR3 is CASSYAAGSNQPQHF. V gene TRBV6-5 combines with J gene TRBJ1-5; TCRdb's D gene call, TRBD1, goes unchecked for lack of DNA. This CDR3 has 15 amino acids. Germline loops: CDR1 MNHEY, CDR2 SVGAGI.

This clonotype is labeled medium-sized based on frequency. V and J are TRBV20-1 and TRBJ2-2; there is no DNA to check the TCRdb D call of TRBD2. The germline CDR1 and CDR2 sequences are DFQATT and SNEGSKA (reference sequence). This CDR3 region has 17 residues. CDR3 in amino acids: CSARDGARNANTGELFF.

This clonotype is labeled large based on frequency. The rearrangement uses TRBV29-1 and TRBJ1-1. Per the germline V gene, CDR1 is SQVTM and CDR2 is ANQGSEA. The CDR3 is 11 amino acids. The CDR3 loop reads CSVVGNTEAFF.

This clonotype registers large by frequency. The rearrangement joins TRBV27 to TRBJ2-7; the TRBD1 assignment by TCRdb is unverifiable without DNA. The CDR3 spans 14 residues. Looked up from germline, CDR1 is MNHEY and CDR2 is SMNVEV (reference sequence). CDR3 loop: CASSIRTGAYEQYF.

Measured by frequency, this clonotype is medium-sized. V and J are TRBV5-3 and TRBJ2-5. TRBV5-3 is an ORF, and what it does is uncertain. The CDR3 spans 12 residues. CDR3 protein: CARSFSRETQYF.